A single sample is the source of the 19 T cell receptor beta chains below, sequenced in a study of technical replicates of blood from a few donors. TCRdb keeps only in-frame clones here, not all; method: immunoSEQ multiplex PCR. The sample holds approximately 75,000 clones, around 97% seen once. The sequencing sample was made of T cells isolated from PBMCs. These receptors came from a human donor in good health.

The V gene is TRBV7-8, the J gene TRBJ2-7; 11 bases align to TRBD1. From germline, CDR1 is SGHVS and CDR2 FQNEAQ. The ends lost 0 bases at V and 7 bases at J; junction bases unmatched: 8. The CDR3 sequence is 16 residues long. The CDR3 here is CASSLAAGTGGVEQYF. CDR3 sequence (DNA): TGTGCCAGCAGCTTAGCAGCCGGGACAGGGGGGGTTGAGCAGTACTTC.

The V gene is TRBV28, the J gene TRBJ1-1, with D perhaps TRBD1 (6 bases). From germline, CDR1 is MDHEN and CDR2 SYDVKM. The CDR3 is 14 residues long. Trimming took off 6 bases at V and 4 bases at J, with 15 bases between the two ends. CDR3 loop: CASRRQDVITEAFF. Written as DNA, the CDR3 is TGTGCCAGCAGGCGACAGGACGTGATCACTGAAGCTTTCTTT.

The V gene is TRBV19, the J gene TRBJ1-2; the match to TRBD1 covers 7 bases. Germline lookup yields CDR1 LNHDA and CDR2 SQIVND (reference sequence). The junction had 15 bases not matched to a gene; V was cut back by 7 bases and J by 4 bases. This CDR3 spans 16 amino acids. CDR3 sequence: CASTIGQVAGSYGYTF. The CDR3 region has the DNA TGTGCCAGTACAATCGGACAGGTAGCGGGGAGCTATGGCTACACCTTC.

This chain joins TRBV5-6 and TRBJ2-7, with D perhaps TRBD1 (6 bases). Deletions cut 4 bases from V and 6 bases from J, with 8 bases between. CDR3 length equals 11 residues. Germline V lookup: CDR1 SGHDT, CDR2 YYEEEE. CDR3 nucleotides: TGTGCCAGCAGCCTCAGGGGCGAGCAGTACTTC. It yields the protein CASSLRGEQYF.

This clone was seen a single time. The CDR3 DNA is TGTGCCAGCAGGAGGGGGGGAAGCACAGATACGCAGTATTTT. Amino acid sequence: CASRRGGSTDTQYF. This chain uses TRBV6-5 with TRBJ2-3; D is perhaps TRBD2 (7 bases). This CDR3 has 14 amino acids. V was trimmed by 6 bases and J by 0 bases, leaving 10 bases between them. The germline CDR1 and CDR2 sequences are MNHEY and SVGAGI.

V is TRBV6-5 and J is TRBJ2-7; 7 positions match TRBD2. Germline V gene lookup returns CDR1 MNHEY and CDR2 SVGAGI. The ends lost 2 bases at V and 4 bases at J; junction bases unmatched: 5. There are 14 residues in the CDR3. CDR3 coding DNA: TGTGCCAGCAGTTACAAGACTAGCAGATACGAGCAGTACTTC. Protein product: CASSYKTSRYEQYF.

The chain's CDR3 is CASSLDRDQETQYF. In DNA, the CDR3 is TGTGCCAGCAGCTTGGACAGGGACCAAGAGACCCAGTACTTC. This sequence joins TRBV7-9 and TRBJ2-5; TRBD1 aligns across 8 bases. CDR3 length: 14 residues. V shed 3 bases and J 0 bases; nucleotides not matched to a gene: 0. Per the germline V gene, CDR1 is SEHNR and CDR2 is FQNEAQ (reference sequence). Drawing the rest from reference TRBV7-9 and TRBJ2-5, the complete variable domain is DTGVSQNPRHKITKRGQNVTFRCDPISEHNRLYWYRQTLGQGPEFLTYFQNEAQLEKSRLLSDRFSAERPKGSFSTLEIQRTEQGDSAMYLCASSLDRDQETQYFGPGTRLLVL.

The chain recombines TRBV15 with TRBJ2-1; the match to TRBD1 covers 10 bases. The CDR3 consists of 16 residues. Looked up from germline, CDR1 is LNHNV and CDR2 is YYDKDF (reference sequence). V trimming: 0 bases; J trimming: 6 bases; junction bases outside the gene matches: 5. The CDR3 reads CATSRDGQGDINEQFF. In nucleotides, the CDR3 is TGTGCCACCAGCAGAGATGGACAGGGGGATATCAATGAGCAGTTCTTC.

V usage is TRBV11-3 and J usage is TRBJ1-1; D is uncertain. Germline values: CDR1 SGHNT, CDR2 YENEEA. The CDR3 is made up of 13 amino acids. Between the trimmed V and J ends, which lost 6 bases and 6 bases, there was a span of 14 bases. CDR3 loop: CASRLGMLAEAFF. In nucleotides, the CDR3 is TGTGCCAGCAGATTGGGCATGCTCGCTGAAGCTTTCTTT. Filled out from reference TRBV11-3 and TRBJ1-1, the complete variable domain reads EAGVVQSPRYKIIEKKQPVAFWCNPISGHNTLYWYLQNLGQGPELLIRYENEEAVDDSQLPKDRFSAERLKGVDSTLKIQPAELGDSAVYLCASRLGMLAEAFFGQGTRLTVV.

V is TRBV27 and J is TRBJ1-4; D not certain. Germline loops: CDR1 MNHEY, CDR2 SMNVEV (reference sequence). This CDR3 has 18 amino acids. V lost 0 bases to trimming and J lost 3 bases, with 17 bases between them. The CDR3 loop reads CASSLSPDGEMANEKLFF. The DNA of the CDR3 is TGTGCCAGCAGTTTATCGCCCGACGGGGAGATGGCTAATGAAAAACTGTTTTTT.

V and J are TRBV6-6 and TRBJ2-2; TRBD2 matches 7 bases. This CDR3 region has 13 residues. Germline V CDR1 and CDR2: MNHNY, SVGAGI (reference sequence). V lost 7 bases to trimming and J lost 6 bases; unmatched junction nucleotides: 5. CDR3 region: CASKGGRAGELFF. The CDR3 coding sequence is TGTGCCAGCAAAGGTGGGAGGGCCGGGGAGCTGTTTTTT.

CDR3 nucleotides: TGTGCCAGCAGCTTAGTAGGGGGCGCGTTTCTTCTCGGCTACACCTTC. This sequence encodes CASSLVGGAFLLGYTF. This chain connects TRBV7-4 to TRBJ1-2, with 7 bases aligning to TRBD1. This CDR3 is built from 16 residues. The junction had 13 bases not matched to a gene; V was cut back by 1 base and J by 8 bases. Germline CDR1 is SGHVT and CDR2 is SQSDAQ.

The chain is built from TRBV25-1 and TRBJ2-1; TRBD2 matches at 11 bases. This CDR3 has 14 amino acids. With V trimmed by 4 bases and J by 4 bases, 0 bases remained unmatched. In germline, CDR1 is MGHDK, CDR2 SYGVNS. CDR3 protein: CASSVAGGYNEQFF. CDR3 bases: TGTGCCAGCAGTGTAGCGGGGGGGTACAATGAGCAGTTCTTC.

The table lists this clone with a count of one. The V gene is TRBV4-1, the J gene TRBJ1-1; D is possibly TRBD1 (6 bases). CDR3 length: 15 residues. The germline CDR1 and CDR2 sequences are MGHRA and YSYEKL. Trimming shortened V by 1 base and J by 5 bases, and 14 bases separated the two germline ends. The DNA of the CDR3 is TGCGCCAGCAGCCAAGGGGATTTCAGGGGAACTGAAGCTTTCTTT. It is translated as CASSQGDFRGTEAFF.

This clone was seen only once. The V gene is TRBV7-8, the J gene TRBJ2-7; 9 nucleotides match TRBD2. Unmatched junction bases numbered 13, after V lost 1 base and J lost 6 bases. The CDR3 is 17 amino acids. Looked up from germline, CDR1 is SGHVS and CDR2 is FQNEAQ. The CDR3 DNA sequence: TGTGCCAGCAGCTTAGTGTTAACAGCGGGGGGTCGTGGCGAGCAGTACTTC. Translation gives CASSLVLTAGGRGEQYF.

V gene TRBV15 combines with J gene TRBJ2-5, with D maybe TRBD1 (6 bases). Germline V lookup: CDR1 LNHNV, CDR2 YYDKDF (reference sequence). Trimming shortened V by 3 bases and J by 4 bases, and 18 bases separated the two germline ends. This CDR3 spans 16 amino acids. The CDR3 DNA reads TGTGCCACCAGCAGCGCCTACACAGGGAGTGGAGAGACCCAGTACTTC. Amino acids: CATSSAYTGSGETQYF.

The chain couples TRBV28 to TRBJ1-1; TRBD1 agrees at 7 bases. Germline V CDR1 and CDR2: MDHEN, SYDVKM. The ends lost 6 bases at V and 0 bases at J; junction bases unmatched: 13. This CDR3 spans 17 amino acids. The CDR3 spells CASRKYTGALLNTEAFF. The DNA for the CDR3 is TGTGCCAGCAGAAAATACACAGGGGCCCTCTTGAACACTGAAGCTTTCTTT.

Here the CDR3 reads CASSRAGGADTQYF. DNA for the CDR3: TGTGCCAGCAGCCGAGCGGGAGGAGCAGATACGCAGTATTTT. This rearrangement joins TRBV7-9 to TRBJ2-3; 9 bases map to TRBD2. J was trimmed by 4 bases and V by 5 bases; bases with no gene match: 4. The CDR3 has 14 amino acids. The V gene's germline CDR1 is SEHNR and CDR2 FQNEAQ (reference sequence).

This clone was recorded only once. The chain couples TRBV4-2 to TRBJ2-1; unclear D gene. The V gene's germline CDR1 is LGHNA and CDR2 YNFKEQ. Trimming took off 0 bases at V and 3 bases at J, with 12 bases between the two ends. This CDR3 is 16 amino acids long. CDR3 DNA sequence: TGTGCCAGCAGCCAAGAGTGGAGCCCCCTCTACAATGAGCAGTTCTTC. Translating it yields CASSQEWSPLYNEQFF.